This TCR beta chain came from a study of HIV-infected children after antiretroviral therapy interruption. Germline loops: CDR1 LNHDA, CDR2 SQIVND (reference sequence). V was pared by 0 bases and J by 2 bases, with 7 bases between. This CDR3 is 14 amino acids long. Unique molecular identifiers were included in an RNA-based 3' RACE TCR library. TCRdb itself ran the 3' RACE reads through MiXCR, one entry per CDR3 protein. The table records 70,000 to 90,000 distinct CDR3 sequences, roughly 6.7% of them present only once. This clonotype was observed at least ten times. As yet, its antigen is unknown. The treatment denotes: PENTA 11 planned treatment interruption arm or continuous ART arm. Notes on the study in general: Sorted CD45RA+ naive cells might include minor non-naive CD45RA+ cells.

The chain carries TRBV19 and TRBJ1-1; D uncertain. The receptor comes from a pool of human donors with HIV. Sequences were derived from CD45RA+ CD4+ T cells from PBMCs, pooled from several time points, sampled from a donor given antiretroviral therapy, either interrupted or continuous. As for subset: naive CD4+ CD45RA+ CD45RO- T cells. The CDR3 spells CASSIDIFNTEAFF. CDR3 DNA sequence: TGTGCCAGTAGTATAGATATTTTTAACACTGAAGCTTTCTTT.